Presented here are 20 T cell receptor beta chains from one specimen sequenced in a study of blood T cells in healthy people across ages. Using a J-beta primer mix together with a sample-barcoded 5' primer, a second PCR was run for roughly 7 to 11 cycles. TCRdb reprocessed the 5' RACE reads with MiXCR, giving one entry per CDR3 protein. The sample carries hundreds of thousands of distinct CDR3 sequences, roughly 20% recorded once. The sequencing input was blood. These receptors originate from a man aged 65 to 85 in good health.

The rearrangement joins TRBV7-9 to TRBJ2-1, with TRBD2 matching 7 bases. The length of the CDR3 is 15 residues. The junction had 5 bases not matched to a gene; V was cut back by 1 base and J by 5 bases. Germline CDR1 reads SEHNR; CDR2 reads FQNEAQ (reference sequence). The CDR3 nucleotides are TGTGCCAGCAGCTTAGGCGGGAGTTGGGACAATGAGCAGTTCTTC. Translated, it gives CASSLGGSWDNEQFF. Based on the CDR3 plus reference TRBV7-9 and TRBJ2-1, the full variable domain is DTGVSQNPRHKITKRGQNVTFRCDPISEHNRLYWYRQTLGQGPEFLTYFQNEAQLEKSRLLSDRFSAERPKGSFSTLEIQRTEQGDSAMYLCASSLGGSWDNEQFFGPGTRLTVL.

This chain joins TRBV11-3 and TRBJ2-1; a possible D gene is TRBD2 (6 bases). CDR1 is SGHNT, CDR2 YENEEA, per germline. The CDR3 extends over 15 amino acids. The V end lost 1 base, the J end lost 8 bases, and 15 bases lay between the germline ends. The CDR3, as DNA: TGTGCCAGCAGCTTAGGGACCGGGAGCGCGCATGAGCAGTTCTTC. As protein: CASSLGTGSAHEQFF. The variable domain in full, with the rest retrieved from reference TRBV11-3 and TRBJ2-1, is EAGVVQSPRYKIIEKKQPVAFWCNPISGHNTLYWYLQNLGQGPELLIRYENEEAVDDSQLPKDRFSAERLKGVDSTLKIQPAELGDSAVYLCASSLGTGSAHEQFFGPGTRLTVL.

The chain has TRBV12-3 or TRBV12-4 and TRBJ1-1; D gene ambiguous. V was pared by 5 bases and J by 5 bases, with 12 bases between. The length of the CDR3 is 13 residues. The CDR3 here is CASSGTARTEAFF. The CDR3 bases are TGTGCCAGCAGTGGAACGGCAAGGACTGAAGCTTTCTTT.

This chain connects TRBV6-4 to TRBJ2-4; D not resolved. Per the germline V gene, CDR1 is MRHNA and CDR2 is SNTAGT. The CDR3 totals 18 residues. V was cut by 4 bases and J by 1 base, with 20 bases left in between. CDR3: CASSGFCYHNGAKNIQYF. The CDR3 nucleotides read TGTGCCAGCAGTGGGTTCTGTTACCATAACGGTGCCAAAAACATTCAGTACTTC.

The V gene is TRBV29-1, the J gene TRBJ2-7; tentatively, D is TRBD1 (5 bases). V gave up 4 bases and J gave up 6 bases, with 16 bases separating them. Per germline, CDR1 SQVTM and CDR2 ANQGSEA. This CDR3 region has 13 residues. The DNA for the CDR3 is TGCAGCGTTGGGGTAGGGGTGGATAGCGAGCAGTACGTC. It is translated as CSVGVGVDSEQYV.

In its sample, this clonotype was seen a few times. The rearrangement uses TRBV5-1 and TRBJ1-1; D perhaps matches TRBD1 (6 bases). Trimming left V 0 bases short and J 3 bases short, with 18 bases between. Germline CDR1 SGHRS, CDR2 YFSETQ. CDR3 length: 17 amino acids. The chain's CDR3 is CASSLAQGQSGHTEAFF. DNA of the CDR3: TGCGCCAGCAGCTTGGCCCAAGGACAGTCGGGTCACACTGAAGCTTTCTTT.

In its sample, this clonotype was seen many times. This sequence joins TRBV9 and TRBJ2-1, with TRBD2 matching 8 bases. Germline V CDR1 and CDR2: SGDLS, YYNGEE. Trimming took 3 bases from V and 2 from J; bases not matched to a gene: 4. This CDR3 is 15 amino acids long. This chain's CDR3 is CASSATSGAYNEQFF. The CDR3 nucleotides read TGTGCCAGCAGCGCCACTAGCGGAGCCTACAATGAGCAGTTCTTC. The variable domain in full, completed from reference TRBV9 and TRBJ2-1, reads DSGVTQTPKHLITATGQRVTLRCSPRSGDLSVYWYQQSLDQGLQFLIQYYNGEERAKGNILERFSAQQFPDLHSELNLSSLELGDSALYFCASSATSGAYNEQFFGPGTRLTVL.

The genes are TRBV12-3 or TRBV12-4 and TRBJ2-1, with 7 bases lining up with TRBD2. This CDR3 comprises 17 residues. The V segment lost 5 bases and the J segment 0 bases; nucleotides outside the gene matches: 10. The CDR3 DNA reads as TGTGCCAGCAGTCAAGGTGGGAGCGGGGCCTCCTACAATGAGCAGTTCTTC. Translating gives CASSQGGSGASYNEQFF.

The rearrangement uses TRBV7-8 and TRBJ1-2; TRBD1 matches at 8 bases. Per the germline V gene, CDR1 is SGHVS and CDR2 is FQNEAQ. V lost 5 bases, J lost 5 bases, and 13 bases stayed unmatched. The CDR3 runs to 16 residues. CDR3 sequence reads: CASSPPPPQGAYGYTF. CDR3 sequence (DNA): TGTGCCAGCAGCCCGCCGCCACCGCAGGGGGCTTATGGCTACACCTTC.

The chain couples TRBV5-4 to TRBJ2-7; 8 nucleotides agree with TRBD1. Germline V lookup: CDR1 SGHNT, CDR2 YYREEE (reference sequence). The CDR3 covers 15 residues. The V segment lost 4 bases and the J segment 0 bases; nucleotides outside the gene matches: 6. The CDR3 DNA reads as TGTGCCAGCAGCCCCGACAGGGGCCTCTCCTACGAGCAGTACTTC. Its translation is CASSPDRGLSYEQYF.

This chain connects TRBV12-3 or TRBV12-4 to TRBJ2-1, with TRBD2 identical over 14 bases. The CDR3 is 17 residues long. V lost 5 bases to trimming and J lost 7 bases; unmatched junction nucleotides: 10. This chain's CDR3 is CASSPRLAGGPGNEQFF. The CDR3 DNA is TGTGCCAGCAGTCCCCGACTAGCGGGAGGGCCAGGAAATGAGCAGTTCTTC.

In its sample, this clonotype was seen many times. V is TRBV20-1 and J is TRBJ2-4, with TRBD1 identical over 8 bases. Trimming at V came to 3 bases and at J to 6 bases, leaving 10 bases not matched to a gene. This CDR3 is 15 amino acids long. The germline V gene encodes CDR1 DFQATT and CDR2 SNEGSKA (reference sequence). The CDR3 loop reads CSARGSGGGGNIQYF. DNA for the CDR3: TGCAGTGCTAGGGGCTCAGGGGGCGGTGGAAACATTCAGTACTTC.

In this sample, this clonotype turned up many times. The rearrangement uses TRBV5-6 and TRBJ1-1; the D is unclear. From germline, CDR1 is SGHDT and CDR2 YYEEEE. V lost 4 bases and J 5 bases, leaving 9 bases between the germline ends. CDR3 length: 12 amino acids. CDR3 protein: CASSTGGTEAFF. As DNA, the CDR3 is TGTGCCAGCAGCACCGGAGGGACTGAAGCTTTCTTT. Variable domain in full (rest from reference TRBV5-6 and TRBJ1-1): DAGVTQSPTHLIKTRGQQVTLRCSPKSGHDTVSWYQQALGQGPQFIFQYYEEEERQRGNFPDRFSGHQFPNYSSELNVNALLLGDSALYLCASSTGGTEAFFGQGTRLTVV.

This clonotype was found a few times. CDR3 in DNA: TGTGCCAGCAGTTTAAAGGGCCACTATGGCTACACCTTC. This encodes CASSLKGHYGYTF. V gene TRBV28 combines with J gene TRBJ1-2, with unresolved D. CDR1 MDHEN and CDR2 SYDVKM come from the germline V gene. This CDR3 has 13 residues. Trimming removed 2 bases from V and 3 bases from J, with 7 bases in between.

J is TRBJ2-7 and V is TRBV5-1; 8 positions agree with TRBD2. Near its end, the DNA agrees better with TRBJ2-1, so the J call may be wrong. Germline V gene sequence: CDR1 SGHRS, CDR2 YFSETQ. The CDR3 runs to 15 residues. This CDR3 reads CASSSLAGFEDEQFF. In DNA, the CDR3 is TGCGCCAGCAGCTCCCTAGCGGGCTTTGAGGATGAGCAGTTCTTC.

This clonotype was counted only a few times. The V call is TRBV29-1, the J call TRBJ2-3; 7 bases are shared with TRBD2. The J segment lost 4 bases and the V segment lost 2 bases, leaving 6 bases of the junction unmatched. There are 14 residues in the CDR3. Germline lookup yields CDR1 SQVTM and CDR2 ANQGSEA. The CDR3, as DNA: TGCAGCGTTGAACGCCTAGCGGTGTCAGATACGCAGTATTTT. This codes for CSVERLAVSDTQYF.

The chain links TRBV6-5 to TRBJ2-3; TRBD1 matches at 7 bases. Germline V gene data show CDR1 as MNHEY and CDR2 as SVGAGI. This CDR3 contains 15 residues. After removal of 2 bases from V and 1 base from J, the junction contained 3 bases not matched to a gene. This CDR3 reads CASSYQDRGTDTQYF. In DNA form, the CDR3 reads TGTGCCAGCAGTTACCAAGACAGGGGCACAGATACGCAGTATTTT.

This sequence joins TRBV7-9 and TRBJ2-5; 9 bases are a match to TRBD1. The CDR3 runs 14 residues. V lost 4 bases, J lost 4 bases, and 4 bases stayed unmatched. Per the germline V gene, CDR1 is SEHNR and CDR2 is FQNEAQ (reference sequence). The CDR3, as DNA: TGTGCCAGCAGCTGGGGACAGGGTGGAGAGACCCAGTACTTC. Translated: CASSWGQGGETQYF.

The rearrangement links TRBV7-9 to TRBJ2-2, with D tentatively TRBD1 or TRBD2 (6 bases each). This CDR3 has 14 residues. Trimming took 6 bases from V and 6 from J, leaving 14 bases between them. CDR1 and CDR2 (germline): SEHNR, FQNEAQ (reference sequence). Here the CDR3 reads CASSSGANAGELFF. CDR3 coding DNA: TGTGCCAGCAGTTCGGGGGCTAACGCCGGGGAGCTGTTTTTT. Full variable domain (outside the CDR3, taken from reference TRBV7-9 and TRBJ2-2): DTGVSQNPRHKITKRGQNVTFRCDPISEHNRLYWYRQTLGQGPEFLTYFQNEAQLEKSRLLSDRFSAERPKGSFSTLEIQRTEQGDSAMYLCASSSGANAGELFFGEGSRLTVL.

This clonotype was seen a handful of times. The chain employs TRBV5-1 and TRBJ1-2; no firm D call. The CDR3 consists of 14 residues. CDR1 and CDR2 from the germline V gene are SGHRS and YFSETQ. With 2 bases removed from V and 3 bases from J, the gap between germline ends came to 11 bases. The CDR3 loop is CASSFESYDYGYTF. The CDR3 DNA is TGCGCCAGCAGCTTTGAAAGCTACGACTATGGCTACACCTTC.